The clone carrying this T cell receptor beta chain appeared many times. There were TCR beta CDR3 regions amplified from RNA transcripts. The HTBI set primed first-round TCR CDR3 RT-PCR. TCRdb reprocessed the multiplex PCR reads with MiXCR, giving one entry per CDR3 protein. The data hold approximately 520,000 distinct CDR3 sequences, with around 20% observed a single time. The data derive from a study of T cells in Graves' hyperthyroidism and ophthalmopathy. Study context: Before any treatment, at initial diagnosis, peripheral blood was collected.

Trimming cost V 6 bases and J 5 bases, with 10 bases left between them. CDR1 and CDR2 (germline): LNHNV, YYDKDF (reference sequence). The CDR3 has 12 residues. The chain combines TRBV15 with TRBJ1-2; D is ambiguous. The clonotype comes from a man between 18 and 35 years old with Graves' hyperthyroidism. The material sequenced was blood. CDR3 sequence reads: CATSPLGYGYTF. The CDR3, as DNA: TGTGCCACCAGTCCTTTGGGGTATGGCTACACCTTC. The complete variable domain, with remaining parts taken from reference TRBV15 and TRBJ1-2, reads DAMVIQNPRYQVTQFGKPVTLSCSQTLNHNVMYWYQQKSSQAPKLLFHYYDKDFNNEADTPDNFQSRRPNTSFCFLDIRSPGLGDTAMYLCATSPLGYGYTFGSGTRLTVV.